This T cell receptor beta chain was profiled in a study of T cell responses to AZD1222 COVID-19 vaccine. Findings and caveats of the study: As reported, nearly half of all spike-specific TCRs target variant regions that are unmutated. Donors, mostly white British, included more females; clonal diversity was possibly underestimated.

With respect to this clone: Its specificity is not known.

Assay used: immunoSEQ multiplex PCR; TCRdb lists only in-frame clones, some missing. The sample gives approximately 110,000 clones, about 90% of which show up once; roughly 2.5% is in the top ten. J lost 1 base, V lost 7 bases, and 14 bases had no gene match. CDR1 and CDR2 (germline): WNHNN, SYGVQD (reference sequence). The length of the CDR3 is 17 residues. This chain uses TRBV10-1 with TRBJ2-7; 9 bases are a match to TRBD2. This specimen was peripheral blood, taken 28 days after the second AZD1222 dose. The receptor was derived from an adult who received the AZD1222 COVID-19 vaccine. CDR3 amino acids: CASTLWSSGRWSYEQYF. The CDR3 nucleotides are TGCGCCAGCACCCTATGGAGTAGCGGGAGATGGTCCTACGAGCAGTACTTC.